This entry concerns a single T cell receptor beta chain. Its antigen is undetermined. The data were taken from a study of cytomegalovirus exposure and HLA in healthy donors. Findings and caveats of the study: Earlier analysis yielded a pattern in which most TCR beta V segments were productive about 90% or about 30% of the time.

The V and J ends lost 1 base and 5 bases, in that order; junction bases with no gene match: 6. There are 15 residues in the CDR3. From germline, CDR1 is MNHNS and CDR2 SASEGT. A multiplex PCR was run with 60 Vbeta primers and 13 Jbeta primers. The method was immunoSEQ multiplex PCR; TCRdb's version includes in-frame clones alone and lacks a portion of them. The data show approximately 170,000 clones, with roughly 80% seen just once and 1.6% held by the top ten. The source of this sequence is a woman aged 18-29 years in good health and CMV-seronegative. The sequenced sample was PBMCs. The chain joins TRBV6-1 to TRBJ2-7; 9 bases fit TRBD1. The CDR3 nucleotides read TGTGCCAGCAGTGAAGTCGGACAGGGGTCCCACGAGCAGTACTTC. Its protein product is CASSEVGQGSHEQYF.